The 22 T cell receptor beta chains reported below all come from one sample, sequenced in a study of blood T cell repertoires in COVID-19 (dated by TCRdb to 2020 to 2021). Receptor libraries were prepared by the immunoSEQ multiplex PCR assay. TCRdb provides this immuneACCESS table in a form limited to in-frame rearrangements. Some clones are lacking; in checked studies, under half of them reflect an unresolved V gene, and why the rest are absent is not known. This sample lists 170,000 or so clones; approximately 88% were detected once. Roughly 2.9% of the sample goes to the ten largest clones. Sequencing was done on a sample of peripheral blood. The source is a woman aged 60-70 years with acute or convalescent COVID-19.

V and J are TRBV4-3 and TRBJ1-5; D call uncertain. CDR3 size: 16 residues. Trimming shortened V by 0 bases and J by 2 bases, and 11 bases separated the two germline ends. Germline lookup yields CDR1 LGHNA and CDR2 YSLEER. The CDR3 spells CASSQDAAGGNQPQHF. Written as DNA, the CDR3 is TGCGCCAGCAGCCAAGATGCGGCGGGTGGCAATCAGCCCCAGCATTTT.

This clone was counted ten times or more. The chain has TRBV5-1 and TRBJ1-2; 8 bases align to TRBD1. In germline, CDR1 is SGHRS, CDR2 YFSETQ. J gave up 5 bases and V 4 bases, and 10 bases lay outside the gene matches. The CDR3 length is 15 residues. The CDR3 DNA reads TGCGCCAGCAGCATAGGGGACAGGACTTCATATGGCTACACCTTC. Translation: CASSIGDRTSYGYTF. Filled out from reference TRBV5-1 and TRBJ1-2, the complete variable domain reads KAGVTQTPRYLIKTRGQQVTLSCSPISGHRSVSWYQQTPGQGLQFLFEYFSETQRNKGNFPGRFSGRQFSNSRSEMNVSTLELGDSALYLCASSIGDRTSYGYTFGSGTRLTVV.

The genes are TRBV12-5 and TRBJ2-2, with 8 bases fitting TRBD2. The germline V gene encodes CDR1 LGHNT and CDR2 FRNRAP. Trimming took 1 base from V and 6 from J; bases not matched to a gene: 10. This CDR3 has 17 amino acids. CDR3 protein: CASGLAGGPGFPGELFF. DNA of the CDR3: TGTGCTAGTGGTTTGGCGGGGGGGCCGGGATTCCCCGGGGAGCTGTTTTTT.

CDR3 protein: CATRTASSYNSPLHF. The CDR3, as DNA: TGTGCCACGAGGACAGCCAGCTCCTATAATTCACCCCTCCACTTT. The gene calls are TRBV27 and TRBJ1-6; D perhaps matches TRBD1 (6 bases). V lost 10 bases to trimming and J lost 0 bases, with 13 bases between them. CDR1 and CDR2 from the germline V gene are MNHEY and SMNVEV (reference sequence). This CDR3 region has 15 residues.

The J gene is TRBJ1-6, the V gene TRBV7-6; perhaps TRBD1 as D (5 bases). Looked up from germline, CDR1 is SGHVS and CDR2 is FNYEAQ. V gave up 5 bases and J gave up 0 bases, with 17 bases separating them. The CDR3 is 18 amino acids. DNA for the CDR3: TGTGCCAGCAGCCCCCACCCGACAGCGATCTCCTATAATTCACCCCTCCACTTT. Protein product: CASSPHPTAISYNSPLHF.

The chain has TRBV4-3 and TRBJ1-1, with a possible D match to TRBD1 (6 bases). Deletions cut 4 bases from V and 1 base from J, with 13 bases between. The CDR3 consists of 15 residues. Germline V gene data show CDR1 as LGHNA and CDR2 as YSLEER. This chain's CDR3 is CASSLWHRENTEAFF. The CDR3 bases are TGCGCCAGCAGCCTATGGCACAGGGAGAACACTGAAGCTTTCTTT.

The genes are TRBV14 and TRBJ1-6, with unresolved D. Germline CDR1 and CDR2: SGHDN and FVKESK. The CDR3 consists of 13 residues. Trimming took 4 bases from V and 11 from J, leaving 12 bases between them. CDR3 sequence (DNA): TGTGCCAGCAGCCGGTCTTCGGGGACACCCCTCCACTTT. This encodes CASSRSSGTPLHF. Full variable domain (remainder filled in from reference TRBV14 and TRBJ1-6): EAGVTQFPSHSVIEKGQTVTLRCDPISGHDNLYWYRRVMGKEIKFLLHFVKESKQDESGMPNNRFLAERTGGTYSTLKVQPAELEDSGVYFCASSRSSGTPLHFGNGTRLTVT.

The chain joins TRBV3-1 (or the pseudogene TRBV3-2) to TRBJ1-2; 8 positions agree with TRBD1. This CDR3 is 15 amino acids long. Germline values: CDR1 LGHDT, CDR2 YNNKEL (reference sequence). V shed 3 bases, J shed 5 bases, and the junction held 8 bases outside the gene matches. The CDR3 coding sequence is TGTGCCAGCAGCCATTCCGGGACAGGATTTTATGGCTACACCTTC. Amino acids: CASSHSGTGFYGYTF.

The CDR3, as DNA: TGCGCCAGCAGCTTTAGCGAGAGCTCCTACAATGAGCAGTTCTTC. Its translation: CASSFSESSYNEQFF. The chain links TRBV5-1 to TRBJ2-1; D possibly corresponds to TRBD2 (5 bases). V shed 2 bases and J shed 0 bases, with 9 bases lying between them. Germline CDR1 and CDR2: SGHRS and YFSETQ. This CDR3 is 15 amino acids long. The variable domain in full, completed from reference TRBV5-1 and TRBJ2-1, reads KAGVTQTPRYLIKTRGQQVTLSCSPISGHRSVSWYQQTPGQGLQFLFEYFSETQRNKGNFPGRFSGRQFSNSRSEMNVSTLELGDSALYLCASSFSESSYNEQFFGPGTRLTVL.

The genes are TRBV6-1 and TRBJ1-1, with D perhaps matching TRBD1 (6 bases). Germline loops: CDR1 MNHNS, CDR2 SASEGT. The CDR3 extends over 15 amino acids. Trimming stripped 1 base from V and 1 base from J, with 10 bases between. The CDR3: CASSEDGRGNTEAFF. In nucleotides, the CDR3 is TGTGCCAGCAGTGAAGACGGCAGGGGGAACACTGAAGCTTTCTTT.

The CDR3 coding sequence is TGTGCCAGCTCACCGAGACAGGGTTTTACTGAAGCTTTCTTT. Its translation: CASSPRQGFTEAFF. The chain uses TRBV18 and TRBJ1-1; TRBD1 matches 7 bases. The V gene's germline CDR1 is KGHSH and CDR2 LQKENI. This CDR3 contains 14 residues. V gave up 3 bases and J gave up 5 bases; unmatched junction bases: 6.

The chain recombines TRBV19 with TRBJ2-6, with 15 bases aligning to TRBD2. The CDR3 has 17 amino acids. V shed 9 bases, J shed 1 base, and the junction held 4 bases outside the gene matches. Per the germline V gene, CDR1 is LNHDA and CDR2 is SQIVND (reference sequence). Written as DNA, the CDR3 is TGTGCCAGCCGGACTAGCGGGGGGGTATCTGGGGCCAACGTCCTGACTTTC. It yields the protein CASRTSGGVSGANVLTF.

V is TRBV7-9 and J is TRBJ1-1; D is unresolved. CDR3 size: 13 residues. From germline, CDR1 is SEHNR and CDR2 FQNEAQ (reference sequence). V lost 1 base to trimming and J lost 7 bases, with 10 bases between them. The CDR3 region is CASSLGSGNEAFF. CDR3 in DNA: TGTGCCAGCAGCTTAGGGAGCGGCAATGAAGCTTTCTTT.

The chain employs TRBV25-1 and TRBJ1-1; D gene ambiguous. The germline CDR1 and CDR2 sequences are MGHDK and SYGVNS. This CDR3 is 13 amino acids long. V was cut by 2 bases and J by 6 bases, with 10 bases left in between. The CDR3 region is CASSEVGRSEAFF. The CDR3, as DNA: TGTGCCAGCAGTGAAGTCGGGAGGTCTGAAGCTTTCTTT.

CDR3 residues: CATSDLGSGLAGGENEQFF. The CDR3 coding sequence is TGTGCCACCAGTGATTTGGGTTCGGGGCTAGCGGGGGGGGAGAATGAGCAGTTCTTC. The chain has TRBV24-1 and TRBJ2-1; 12 positions agree with TRBD2. The junction had 12 bases not matched to a gene; V was cut back by 0 bases and J by 7 bases. This CDR3 comprises 19 residues. Germline values: CDR1 KGHDR, CDR2 SFDVKD.

The gene calls are TRBV7-9 and TRBJ2-3, with 9 bases lining up with TRBD2. The CDR3 is 18 residues long. Germline CDR1 is SEHNR and CDR2 is FQNEAQ (reference sequence). Trimming cost V 5 bases and J 9 bases; bases outside gene matches: 21. The CDR3 DNA reads as TGTGCCAGCAGCCCCGGGGGCGGGGGGGACCCCAAGCAACGGACGCAGTATTTT. Translated, it gives CASSPGGGGDPKQRTQYF.

The genes are TRBV5-4 and TRBJ2-5; no reliable D call. V was shortened by 4 bases and J by 2 bases, with 9 bases between the two germline ends. The CDR3 length is 13 residues. The germline V gene encodes CDR1 SGHNT and CDR2 YYREEE (reference sequence). The CDR3 DNA sequence: TGTGCCAGCAGCCGCTCTATACAAGAGACCCAGTACTTC. Translation gives CASSRSIQETQYF.

This rearrangement joins TRBV6-2 or TRBV6-3 to TRBJ2-3; 12 bases match TRBD2. V shed 0 bases, J shed 7 bases, and the junction held 8 bases outside the gene matches. CDR3 length equals 17 residues. CDR1 is MNHEY, CDR2 SVGEGT, per germline. The CDR3 DNA sequence: TGTGCCAGCAGTTACTCCGGGTTAGGACTAGCGGGAAATACGCAGTATTTT. Amino acid sequence: CASSYSGLGLAGNTQYF.

This clone was seen more than once but under ten times. This chain links TRBV12-3 or TRBV12-4 with TRBJ1-2; the D gene is possibly TRBD1 (6 bases). The V gene lost 10 bases and the J gene lost 4 bases, with 13 bases spanning the gap. This CDR3 spans 12 amino acids. CDR3 loop: CATKQGIYGYTF. The CDR3 nucleotides are TGTGCCACCAAACAGGGAATCTATGGCTACACCTTC.

This rearrangement joins TRBV14 to TRBJ2-7; TRBD1 agrees at 9 bases. There are 15 residues in the CDR3. Germline values: CDR1 SGHDN, CDR2 FVKESK. V lost 3 bases and J lost 1; bases outside the gene matches: 4. CDR3 sequence reads: CASSQGGTGSYEQYF. The CDR3 DNA follows: TGTGCCAGCAGCCAGGGAGGGACAGGGTCCTACGAGCAGTACTTC.

The chain joins TRBV4-1 to TRBJ1-2; 9 bases align to TRBD1. Germline loops: CDR1 MGHRA, CDR2 YSYEKL. CDR3 length: 15 residues. V shed 4 bases, J shed 4 bases, and the junction held 7 bases outside the gene matches. CDR3 DNA sequence: TGCGCCAGCAGCCTTGGGGGACAGGGAGCCTATGGCTACACCTTC. Translated, it gives CASSLGGQGAYGYTF.

This chain connects TRBV7-3 to TRBJ2-1, with TRBD2 identical over 16 bases. The CDR3 runs to 18 residues. The germline CDR1 and CDR2 sequences are SGHTA and FQGTGA. V lost 5 bases to trimming and J lost 0 bases; unmatched junction nucleotides: 4. CDR3 DNA sequence: TGTGCCAGCAGCCCGGGACTAGCGGGGGGGAGCTCCTACAATGAGCAGTTCTTC. Translating it yields CASSPGLAGGSSYNEQFF.